Described below is a single T cell receptor (beta chain) sequence and its context. The data stem from a study of T cell responses to AZD1222 COVID-19 vaccine. The germline CDR1 and CDR2 sequences are MNHEY and SMNVEV (reference sequence). The CDR3 is 14 residues long. The J segment lost 2 bases and the V segment lost 8 bases, leaving 6 bases of the junction unmatched. Assay: immunoSEQ multiplex PCR; the TCRdb copy retains only in-frame clones and omits some. The table lists some 150,000 clones, around 84% of them singletons. The source of this sequence is an adult who received the AZD1222 COVID-19 vaccine. Sequences were derived from peripheral blood, sampled 28 days after the second AZD1222 dose. The chain links TRBV27 to TRBJ1-3, with 7 bases identical to TRBD1. The CDR3 spells CASGLTGTGNTIYF. The CDR3 DNA reads TGTGCCAGCGGCCTGACAGGGACTGGAAACACCATATATTTT.